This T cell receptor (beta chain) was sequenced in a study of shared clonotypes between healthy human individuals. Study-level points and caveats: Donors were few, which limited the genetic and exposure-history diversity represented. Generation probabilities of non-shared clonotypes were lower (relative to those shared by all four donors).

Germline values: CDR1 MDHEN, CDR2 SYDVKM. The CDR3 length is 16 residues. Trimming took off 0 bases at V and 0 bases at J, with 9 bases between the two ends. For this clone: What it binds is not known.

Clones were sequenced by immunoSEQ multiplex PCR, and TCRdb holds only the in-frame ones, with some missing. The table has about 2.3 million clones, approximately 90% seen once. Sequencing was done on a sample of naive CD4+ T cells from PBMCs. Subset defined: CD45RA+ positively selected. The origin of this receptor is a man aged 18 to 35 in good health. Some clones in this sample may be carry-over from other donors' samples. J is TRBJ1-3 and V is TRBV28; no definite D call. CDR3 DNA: TGTGCCAGCAGTTTATGGGGCAGGACCTCTGGAAACACCATATATTTT. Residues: CASSLWGRTSGNTIYF.